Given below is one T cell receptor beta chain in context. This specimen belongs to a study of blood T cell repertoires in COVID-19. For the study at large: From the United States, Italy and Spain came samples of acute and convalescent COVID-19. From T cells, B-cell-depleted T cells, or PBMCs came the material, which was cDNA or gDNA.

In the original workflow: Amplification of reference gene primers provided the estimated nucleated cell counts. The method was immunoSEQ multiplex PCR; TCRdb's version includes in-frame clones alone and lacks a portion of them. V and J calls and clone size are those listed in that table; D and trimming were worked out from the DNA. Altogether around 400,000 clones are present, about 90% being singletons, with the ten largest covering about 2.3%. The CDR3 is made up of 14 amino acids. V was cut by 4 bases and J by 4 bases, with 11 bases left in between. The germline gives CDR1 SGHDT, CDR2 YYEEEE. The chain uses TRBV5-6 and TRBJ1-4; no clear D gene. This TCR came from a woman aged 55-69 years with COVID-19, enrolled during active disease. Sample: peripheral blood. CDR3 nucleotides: TGTGCCAGCAGCCGGCGGCTCCTTAATGAAAAACTGTTTTTT. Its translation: CASSRRLLNEKLFF.